The next 26 T cell receptor beta chains were all read from a single sample in a study of blood T cell repertoires in COVID-19. Using immunoSEQ multiplex PCR, the repertoire was profiled, and TCRdb retains in-frame clones only, with some absent. Of about 98,000 clones in the sample, approximately 86% were seen once. The sequenced sample was peripheral blood. The receptors shown here come from a man between 70 and 80 years old with active or convalescent COVID-19.

A single count supports this clone. J is TRBJ2-7 and V is TRBV11-3; 9 positions agree with TRBD1. This CDR3 has 14 residues. Looked up from germline, CDR1 is SGHNT and CDR2 is YENEEA. Trimming took 6 bases from V and 6 from J; bases not matched to a gene: 9. For the CDR3, the DNA is TGTGCCAGCAGACCGGGACAGGGAACCTCCGAGCAGTACTTC. It codes for CASRPGQGTSEQYF.

This rearrangement joins TRBV18 to TRBJ1-2, with TRBD1 matching 7 bases. Trimming at V came to 1 base and at J to 8 bases, leaving 4 bases not matched to a gene. The CDR3 has 13 residues. CDR1 is KGHSH, CDR2 LQKENI, per germline. The CDR3 region has the DNA TGTGCCAGCTCACCACGACAGGGAGAAGGCTACACCTTC. Translating it yields CASSPRQGEGYTF.

In regard to this clone: The limits of the CDR3 on the DNA are not certain, so only TCRdb's listed CDR3 is given. CDR3: CASSFAPGTGDTEAFF. The chain joins TRBV12-1 to TRBJ1-1. TRBV12-1 is noted as a pseudogene. The length of the CDR3 is 16 amino acids, counting both ends.

The rearrangement joins TRBV30 to TRBJ1-2; 9 nucleotides line up with TRBD1. The trim removed 6 bases at V and 4 bases at J, leaving 18 bases unmatched. Per germline, CDR1 GTSNPN and CDR2 SVGIG (reference sequence). The CDR3 covers 17 residues. As DNA, the CDR3 is TGTGCCTGCCGAAGCCGGGACAGGGTTTTATACGCCTATGGCTACACCTTC. Translating it yields CACRSRDRVLYAYGYTF.

This clone has more than one count but fewer than ten. CDR3 sequence: CASSWGTAANYGYTF. In DNA, the CDR3 is TGTGCCAGCAGCTGGGGGACAGCCGCTAACTATGGCTACACCTTC. The chain carries TRBV11-2 and TRBJ1-2; TRBD1 matches at 7 bases. V was clipped by 4 bases and J by 0 bases; unmatched bases: 5. The CDR3 has 15 residues. Germline CDR1 SGHAT, CDR2 FQNNGV.

The chain has TRBV7-9 and TRBJ1-6; D is undetermined. The CDR3 has 13 amino acids. V gave up 2 bases and J gave up 9 bases, with 8 bases separating them. Germline V gene lookup returns CDR1 SEHNR and CDR2 FQNEAQ (reference sequence). The CDR3 sequence is CASSLQEGSPLHF. CDR3 coding DNA: TGTGCCAGCAGCTTACAAGAGGGTTCACCCCTCCACTTT.

Comments on this clone: It differs at one base from a far larger clone, so likely a read error. This chain links TRBV11-3 with TRBJ2-7; D may be TRBD1 (6 bases). This CDR3 region has 12 residues. Germline V CDR1 and CDR2: SGHNT, YENEEA. V lost 5 bases and J lost 3, with 8 bases in between. CDR3 residues: CASSPDSYEQYF. The CDR3 DNA reads TGTGCCAGCAGCCCGGACAGCTACGAGCAGTACTTC.

V gene TRBV5-8 combines with J gene TRBJ1-4; 7 nucleotides agree with TRBD1. V trimming: 3 bases; J trimming: 5 bases; junction bases outside the gene matches: 4. The CDR3 contains 14 residues. Germline loops: CDR1 SGHTS, CDR2 YDEGEE. This chain's CDR3 is CASSSDRRNEKLFF. For the CDR3, the DNA is TGTGCCAGCAGCTCGGACAGGAGAAATGAAAAACTGTTTTTT.

The chain employs TRBV10-2 and TRBJ1-6; D perhaps matches TRBD1 (5 bases). Germline CDR1 reads WSHSY; CDR2 reads SAAADI. Trimming took off 8 bases at V and 7 bases at J, with 9 bases between the two ends. The CDR3 sequence is 12 residues long. In DNA, the CDR3 is TGCGCCAGCGTTTCAGGGAATTCACCCCTCCACTTT. As protein: CASVSGNSPLHF.

This chain connects TRBV5-5 to TRBJ2-2; the match to TRBD2 covers 12 bases. The CDR3 has 17 amino acids. Germline V lookup: CDR1 SGHKS, CDR2 YYEKEE (reference sequence). V was pared by 2 bases and J by 4 bases, with 6 bases of the junction left unmatched. CDR3 loop: CASSFPSGGAVTGELFF. In DNA form, the CDR3 reads TGTGCCAGCAGCTTCCCTAGCGGGGGGGCGGTCACCGGGGAGCTGTTTTTT.

The J gene is TRBJ2-7, the V gene TRBV6-5; 7 nucleotides match TRBD1. The CDR3 spans 14 residues. Germline V gene lookup returns CDR1 MNHEY and CDR2 SVGAGI. Trimming removed 2 bases from V and 2 bases from J; junction bases left unmatched: 3. CDR3 in amino acids: CASSYRQGAYEQYF. In DNA form, the CDR3 reads TGTGCCAGCAGTTACCGGCAGGGGGCCTACGAGCAGTACTTC.

The V gene is TRBV19, the J gene TRBJ2-5; perhaps TRBD1 as D (6 bases). The CDR3 covers 15 residues. V was clipped by 1 base and J by 0 bases, with 9 bases between them. CDR1 and CDR2 (germline): LNHDA, SQIVND (reference sequence). DNA of the CDR3: TGTGCCAGTAGTATAGGTCAGGGGTACCAAGAGACCCAGTACTTC. Amino acid sequence: CASSIGQGYQETQYF.

The chain uses TRBV5-6 and TRBJ2-1; 8 bases are shared with TRBD2. This CDR3 has 19 residues. Germline loops: CDR1 SGHDT, CDR2 YYEEEE. Unmatched junction bases numbered 15, after V lost 4 bases and J lost 0 bases. In nucleotides, the CDR3 is TGTGCCAGCAGCCCCCGTGGAGCGGGGGTCCCGAGCTCCTACAATGAGCAGTTCTTC. Translating gives CASSPRGAGVPSSYNEQFF.

The chain recombines TRBV27 with TRBJ2-7; 7 positions agree with TRBD1. Germline values: CDR1 MNHEY, CDR2 SMNVEV (reference sequence). The CDR3 sequence is 14 residues long. V shed 4 bases and J 3 bases; nucleotides not matched to a gene: 6. The DNA of the CDR3 is TGTGCCAGCAGTTCAGACAGGGTTCGCTACGAGCAGTACTTC. Translation: CASSSDRVRYEQYF.

J is TRBJ2-3 and V is TRBV24-1; no clear D gene. V shed 2 bases and J shed 8 bases, with 10 bases lying between them. From germline, CDR1 is KGHDR and CDR2 SFDVKD. The CDR3 spans 13 residues. The CDR3 DNA sequence: TGTGCCACCAGTGATTCCTTCCCAGGTACGCAGTATTTT. Protein product: CATSDSFPGTQYF.

This chain uses TRBV27 with TRBJ2-7; D remains ambiguous. Germline V gives CDR1 MNHEY, CDR2 SMNVEV (reference sequence). This CDR3 region has 11 residues. Trimming shortened V by 6 bases and J by 3 bases, and 6 bases separated the two germline ends. This CDR3 is CASRGSYEQYF. The DNA for the CDR3 is TGTGCCAGCAGGGGCAGCTACGAGCAGTACTTC.

This chain joins TRBV7-8 and TRBJ1-1; unclear D gene. The V gene's germline CDR1 is SGHVS and CDR2 FQNEAQ. V lost 5 bases and J lost 11, with 15 bases in between. The CDR3 spans 12 residues. The CDR3 reads CASSLDVPGAFF. CDR3 DNA sequence: TGTGCCAGCAGCCTCGACGTACCCGGGGCTTTCTTT. The full variable domain, completed using reference TRBV7-8 and TRBJ1-1, is GAGVSQSPRYKVAKRGQDVALRCDPISGHVSLFWYQQALGQGPEFLTYFQNEAQLDKSGLPSDRFFAERPEGSVSTLKIQRTQQEDSAVYLCASSLDVPGAFFGQGTRLTVV.

The chain has TRBV11-2 and TRBJ2-7, with D possibly being TRBD1 (6 bases). Trimming took off 1 base at V and 2 bases at J, with 9 bases between the two ends. This CDR3 has 14 residues. Germline values: CDR1 SGHAT, CDR2 FQNNGV. The chain's CDR3 is CASSLGQGPYEQYF. The CDR3, as DNA: TGTGCCAGCAGCTTAGGGCAGGGGCCCTACGAGCAGTACTTC. The full variable domain, its missing parts supplied by reference TRBV11-2 and TRBJ2-7, is EAGVAQSPRYKIIEKRQSVAFWCNPISGHATLYWYQQILGQGPKLLIQFQNNGVVDDSQLPKDRFSAERLKGVDSTLKIQPAKLEDSAVYLCASSLGQGPYEQYFGPGTRLTVT.

V gene TRBV5-6 combines with J gene TRBJ2-1, with 8 bases that match TRBD2. The CDR3 consists of 13 residues. V shed 4 bases and J 7 bases; nucleotides not matched to a gene: 4. Germline loops: CDR1 SGHDT, CDR2 YYEEEE. DNA of the CDR3: TGTGCCAGCAGCCCGGGACTAGGGAATGAGCAGTTCTTC. Its translation: CASSPGLGNEQFF.

The chain couples TRBV6-2 or TRBV6-3 to TRBJ2-3, with D possibly matching TRBD2 (5 bases). Per the germline V gene, CDR1 is MNHEY and CDR2 is SVGEGT. The CDR3 spans 15 residues. Between the trimmed V and J ends, which lost 5 bases and 2 bases, there was a span of 14 bases. The CDR3 DNA reads as TGTGCCAGCAGTCAACTAGGGTCTGTCACAGATACGCAGTATTTT. This encodes CASSQLGSVTDTQYF.

The chain joins TRBV9 to TRBJ1-2, with no clear D. V lost 3 bases to trimming and J lost 1 base, with 13 bases between them. The CDR3 runs 15 residues. Germline CDR1 reads SGDLS; CDR2 reads YYNGEE. For the CDR3, the DNA is TGTGCCAGCAGCGCAGCTTCGTGGAGTAACTATGGCTACACCTTC. Residues: CASSAASWSNYGYTF.

This clone was found a few times. V is TRBV18 and J is TRBJ1-3, with 10 bases matching TRBD1. The length of the CDR3 is 15 residues. The V segment lost 2 bases and the J segment 2 bases; nucleotides outside the gene matches: 0. Germline V gene data show CDR1 as KGHSH and CDR2 as LQKENI. CDR3 DNA sequence: TGTGCCAGCTCACCAGGACAGGGGGCTGGAAACACCATATATTTT. Translating it yields CASSPGQGAGNTIYF.

The chain uses TRBV19 and TRBJ2-1, with a weak D call TRBD2 (6 bases). The CDR3 is 15 amino acids. V was clipped by 3 bases and J by 3 bases, with 12 bases between them. Germline V lookup: CDR1 LNHDA, CDR2 SQIVND (reference sequence). CDR3 amino acids: CASSIGLADYNEQFF. The CDR3 DNA sequence: TGTGCCAGTAGTATTGGATTAGCGGACTACAATGAGCAGTTCTTC.

The rearrangement links TRBV29-1 to TRBJ2-7; D is uncertain. Germline CDR1 and CDR2: SQVTM and ANQGSEA. The CDR3 extends over 12 amino acids. Trimming took off 1 base at V and 7 bases at J, with 11 bases between the two ends. CDR3 region: CSVEGQSLEQYF. CDR3 nucleotide sequence: TGCAGCGTTGAAGGGCAATCCTTAGAGCAGTACTTC.

The chain uses TRBV7-9 and TRBJ2-5, with 8 nucleotides matching TRBD2. Germline CDR1 SEHNR, CDR2 FQNEAQ (reference sequence). This CDR3 comprises 14 residues. Trimming removed 5 bases from V and 1 base from J; junction bases left unmatched: 3. In DNA form, the CDR3 reads TGTGCCAGCAGCGCTGGGACTAGCCAAGAGACCCAGTACTTC. This encodes CASSAGTSQETQYF. Complete variable domain (other parts from reference TRBV7-9 and TRBJ2-5): DTGVSQNPRHKITKRGQNVTFRCDPISEHNRLYWYRQTLGQGPEFLTYFQNEAQLEKSRLLSDRFSAERPKGSFSTLEIQRTEQGDSAMYLCASSAGTSQETQYFGPGTRLLVL.

This chain links TRBV18 with TRBJ2-1; 10 nucleotides align to TRBD1. With 6 bases clipped from V and 0 bases from J, the junction kept 8 bases outside the gene matches. Germline lookup yields CDR1 KGHSH and CDR2 LQKENI. This CDR3 has 17 residues. The CDR3 loop is CASSRSTGGRSYNEQFF. DNA for the CDR3: TGTGCCAGCTCGCGTTCGACAGGGGGCCGCTCCTACAATGAGCAGTTCTTC.